This T cell receptor beta chain stems from a study of blood T cell repertoires in COVID-19. Study-wide context: Spain, Italy and the United States supplied samples that represented acute and convalescent COVID-19. Sources were T cells, B-cell-depleted T cells, or PBMCs; the material itself was cDNA or gDNA.

How the authors handled the data: Amplification of reference gene primers provided the estimated nucleated cell counts. Produced via immunoSEQ multiplex PCR; TCRdb's table is partial and in-frame only. Clonal size and the V and J genes are those of that table, whereas D and trimming came from the DNA. The sample lists 150,000 to 200,000 clones, approximately 83% occurring once. Trimming removed 6 bases from V and 6 bases from J; junction bases left unmatched: 4. Germline-derived CDR1 and CDR2 are MNHNY and SVGAGI (reference sequence). The CDR3 contains 14 residues. The chain carries TRBV6-6 and TRBJ2-2, with 10 bases fitting TRBD1. The TCR sequence derives from a human donor with acute or convalescent COVID-19. The donor label of this sample is uncertain. The sample consisted of peripheral blood. CDR3 amino acids: CASSPGQGAGELFF. For the CDR3, the DNA is TGTGCCAGCAGCCCCGGACAGGGGGCCGGGGAGCTGTTTTTT.